Listed below are T cell receptor beta chains from one sample, sequenced in a study of T cell responses to AZD1222 COVID-19 vaccine. Libraries were prepared by immunoSEQ multiplex PCR; TCRdb keeps only in-frame clonotypes and omits some of them. The sample has 75,000 to 90,000 clones; roughly 84% are singletons. Sequenced material: peripheral blood, taken on day 0 of AZD1222 vaccination. The receptors shown here come from an adult in good health. CDR3s include the opening cysteine and the closing phenylalanine or tryptophan. The D gene is left open where the match is weak. Part of the rows lack a size; the others show once, few, many or a class for expanded clones.

j_gene,v_gene,abundance,d_gene,CDR3nt,CDR3aa
TRBJ2-1,TRBV18,NA,NA,TGTGCCAGCCTTACAGGGAATGGTGGCAATGAGCAGTTCTTC,CASLTGNGGNEQFF
TRBJ2-7,TRBV6-2/TRBV6-3,NA,NA,TGTGCCAGCAGTTCCCCCACCTACGAGCAGTACTTC,CASSSPTYEQYF
TRBJ1-5,TRBV24-1,NA,TRBD1,TGTGCCACCAGTGACCATGGGACAGACAATCAGCCCCAGCATTTT,CATSDHGTDNQPQHF
TRBJ1-1,TRBV5-1,NA,TRBD1,TGCGCCAGCAGCTACAACAGGGGAATGAACACTGAAGCTTTCTTT,CASSYNRGMNTEAFF
TRBJ2-1,TRBV27,NA,NA,TGTGCCAGCACCCCCACTGAGAGCTCCTACAATGAGCAGTTCTTC,CASTPTESSYNEQFF
TRBJ2-3,TRBV18,NA,TRBD1,TGTGCCAGCTCGACCTTCCTGGGGACAGGGGGAAAAGAGACGCAGTATTTT,CASSTFLGTGGKETQYF
TRBJ1-2,TRBV18,once,TRBD1,TGTACCAGCTCACCAAACAGGGGCCCCTATGGCTACACCTTC,CTSSPNRGPYGYTF
TRBJ1-1,TRBV10-3,few,NA,TGTGCCATCAGTGGGCCCGCAGGGGTTTTCACTGAAGCTTTCTTT,CAISGPAGVFTEAFF
TRBJ2-2,TRBV12-5,NA,NA,TGTGCTAGTGTAGAGGGTACCGGGGAGCTGTTTTTT,CASVEGTGELFF
TRBJ1-4,TRBV28,NA,TRBD1,TGTGCCACATTCAACCCGGGACAGGGTGAAAAACTGTTTTTT,CATFNPGQGEKLFF
TRBJ1-1,TRBV7-2,NA,TRBD1,TGTGCCAGCAGGACACAGGGGGCCACTGAAGCTTTCTTT,CASRTQGATEAFF
TRBJ2-7,TRBV6-5,NA,NA,TGTGCCAGCGAACAGTCCAACTACGAGCAGTACTTC,CASEQSNYEQYF
TRBJ2-1,TRBV2,NA,NA,TGTGCCACCAGCGGGCCCTCCTACAATGAGCAGTTCTTC,CATSGPSYNEQFF
TRBJ2-7,TRBV6-5,NA,TRBD1,TGTGCCAGCTCCCGACAGGGAAACTCCTACGAGCAGTACTTC,CASSRQGNSYEQYF
TRBJ1-2,TRBV28,NA,NA,TGTGCCAGCAGTTTATACCCAGGGAATAATGGCTACACCTTC,CASSLYPGNNGYTF
TRBJ2-1,TRBV18,NA,NA,TGTGCCAGTCTAAGCGGGGACACCTACAATGAGCAGTTCTTC,CASLSGDTYNEQFF
TRBJ2-7,TRBV12-3/TRBV12-4,NA,TRBD2,TGTGCCAGCAGTTTGGGAGGGACCGAGCAGTACTTC,CASSLGGTEQYF
TRBJ2-2,TRBV4-1,NA,TRBD2,TGCGCCAGCAGCCATAGGGGACTAGCGGGGAACACCGGGGAGCTGTTTTTT,CASSHRGLAGNTGELFF
TRBJ2-5,TRBV3-1/TRBV3-2,few,TRBD2,TGTGCCAGCAGCCAAGTGGGGGGGGAGACCCAGTACTTC,CASSQVGGETQYF
TRBJ2-3,TRBV6-1,NA,NA,TGTGCCAGCAGTGAAGCCAAAGGGCGGTTGTTCACAGATACGCAGTATTTT,CASSEAKGRLFTDTQYF
TRBJ1-2,TRBV7-9,few,NA,TGTGCCAGCAGCTTAGACTACTATGGCTACACCTTC,CASSLDYYGYTF
TRBJ1-2,TRBV6-1,NA,NA,TGTGCCAGCAGTGATAGGGGCTTTGATGGCTACACCTTC,CASSDRGFDGYTF
TRBJ2-1,TRBV28,once,NA,TGTGCCAGCACCGTCGCCCCCAACAATGAGCAGTTCTTC,CASTVAPNNEQFF
TRBJ1-3,TRBV4-2,NA,NA,TGTGCCAGCAGCCAAGCAAAGGAGGCCTCTGGAAACACCATATATTTT,CASSQAKEASGNTIYF
TRBJ2-1,TRBV4-3,NA,TRBD2,TGCGCCAGCAGCCCAAACGCCCACGGACTAGCGGGGTACAATGAGCAGTTCTTC,CASSPNAHGLAGYNEQFF
TRBJ1-2,TRBV25-1,NA,NA,TGTGCCAGCAGTGAAACTCTCTATGGCTACACCTTC,CASSETLYGYTF
TRBJ2-3,TRBV9,NA,TRBD2,TGTGCCAGCAGCGTGTGGTCTAGCGGGCAAGATACGCAGTATTTT,CASSVWSSGQDTQYF
TRBJ1-2,TRBV5-4,NA,TRBD1,TGTGCCAGCAGCATCCTACAGGGGGACTATGGCTACACCTTC,CASSILQGDYGYTF
TRBJ1-2,TRBV4-3,NA,NA,TGCGCCAGCAGCGGCCGGGACGGCGCTAACTATGGCTACACCTTC,CASSGRDGANYGYTF
TRBJ1-2,TRBV7-8,NA,NA,TGTGCCAGCAGCCTCAGACAGCAGGGGTACTATGGCTACACCTTC,CASSLRQQGYYGYTF
TRBJ1-6,TRBV3-1/TRBV3-2,once,NA,TGTGCCAGCAGCCAAGTTGGGGGATCACCCCTCCACTTT,CASSQVGGSPLHF
TRBJ2-7,TRBV9,NA,NA,TGTGCCAGCAGCGCTGGCAGGGGCCCCTACGAGCAGTACTTC,CASSAGRGPYEQYF
TRBJ1-3,TRBV6-2/TRBV6-3,NA,TRBD1,TGTGCCAGCAGTACCCGACAGGGGATTGGAAACACCATATATTTT,CASSTRQGIGNTIYF
TRBJ2-1,TRBV11-2,NA,TRBD2,TGTGCCAGCAGCTTAGCACTAGCGGACTACAATGAGCAGTTCTTC,CASSLALADYNEQFF
TRBJ2-2,TRBV24-1,NA,NA,TGTGCCACCAGCATTCGGTCGAACACCGGGGAGCTGTTTTTT,CATSIRSNTGELFF
TRBJ1-3,TRBV9,NA,NA,TGTGCCAGCAGCGGCAGGGGCTGGGCTGGAAACACCATATATTTT,CASSGRGWAGNTIYF
TRBJ2-1,TRBV28,NA,TRBD1,TGTGCCAGCAGTTCCGGGACAGGCCTCGATGAGCAGTTCTTC,CASSSGTGLDEQFF
TRBJ2-2,TRBV29-1,NA,TRBD2,TGCAGCGTCCAAAAAGGGTCTAGCGGGGGCGGGGAGCTGTTTTTT,CSVQKGSSGGGELFF
TRBJ2-2,TRBV25-1,once,NA,TGTGCCAGCAGCCGCCTGACAGGGAACACCGGGGAGCTGTTTTTT,CASSRLTGNTGELFF
TRBJ2-1,TRBV11-3,NA,NA,TGTGCCAGCAGCCCCGGGACGTACAATGAGCAGTTCTTC,CASSPGTYNEQFF
TRBJ1-2,TRBV6-5,NA,NA,TGTGCCAGCAGTCCCACAAGACAGGCGAACTATGGCTACACCTTC,CASSPTRQANYGYTF
TRBJ2-7,TRBV5-1,NA,NA,TGCGCCAGCAGGTACGCCGGGACACCTATATACGAGCAGTACTTC,CASRYAGTPIYEQYF
TRBJ1-5,TRBV5-1,NA,TRBD1,TGCGCCAGCAAAATAGGACAGGGTTCGGGTCAGCCCCAGCATTTT,CASKIGQGSGQPQHF